This passage covers 24 T cell receptor beta chains from one sample sequenced in a study of blood T cell repertoires in COVID-19 (dated by TCRdb to the early 2020s). The receptor library was made with the immunoSEQ multiplex PCR assay. The immuneACCESS repertoire file appears here via TCRdb, limited to in-frame rearrangements. These files lack a portion of the clones; in checked studies, under half of the deficit traces to unresolved V genes, and the cause of the others is not known. Counted in this sample were more than 70,000 clones; around 84% of them appeared once. The ten largest clonotypes hold 20% to 25% of the sample. Input material: peripheral blood. The receptors come from a woman over 75 in a cohort sampled during active or convalescent COVID-19.

The chain combines TRBV7-9 with TRBJ2-3; 7 nucleotides line up with TRBD1. Germline CDR1 and CDR2: SEHNR and FQNEAQ (reference sequence). This CDR3 region has 15 residues. Unmatched junction bases numbered 5, after V lost 4 bases and J lost 1 base. DNA of the CDR3: TGTGCCAGCAGCTATGACAGGGACCGCACAGATACGCAGTATTTT. Translated, it gives CASSYDRDRTDTQYF.

About this clone: The junction does not match germline at one end; this may be a read error. This chain uses TRBV28 with TRBJ2-7; 10 bases agree with TRBD1. Germline V gene sequence: CDR1 MDHEN, CDR2 SYDVKM. The CDR3 runs to 17 residues. The CDR3 spells CASSFSAQTGGPYEQYF. The CDR3 DNA follows: TGTGCCAGCAGTTTCTCCGCCCAGACAGGGGGCCCATACGAGCAATACTTC.

The chain recombines TRBV11-2 with TRBJ2-2; D gene ambiguous. The CDR3 runs to 12 residues. Germline-derived CDR1 and CDR2 are SGHAT and FQNNGV. The V gene lost 7 bases and the J gene lost 9 bases, with 12 bases spanning the gap. CDR3 coding DNA: TGTGCCAGCAACAACGATGGCCGGGAGCTGTTTTTT. Its protein product is CASNNDGRELFF.

The genes are TRBV30 and TRBJ1-6; D is unclear. The CDR3 is made up of 13 amino acids. The germline V gene encodes CDR1 GTSNPN and CDR2 SVGIG (reference sequence). Trimming stripped 2 bases from V and 6 bases from J, with 8 bases between. The CDR3 nucleotides read TGTGCCTGGAGTATCGGGAGTAATTCACCCCTCCACTTT. It specifies CAWSIGSNSPLHF.

The chain uses TRBV23-1 and TRBJ1-1; perhaps TRBD1 as D (6 bases). TRBV23-1 is an open reading frame whose function is uncertain. This CDR3 is built from 17 residues. V was pared by 9 bases and J by 0 bases, with 23 bases between. For the CDR3, the DNA is TGCGCCAGGACTTACCTCGGAAGGGGGATCATGAACACTGAAGCTTTCTTT. Amino acids: CARTYLGRGIMNTEAFF.

The chain is built from TRBV3-1 (or the pseudogene TRBV3-2) and TRBJ1-3; 8 nucleotides match TRBD1. The CDR3 consists of 12 residues. Germline-derived CDR1 and CDR2 are LGHDT and YNNKEL (reference sequence). Trimming at V came to 5 bases and at J to 11 bases, leaving 5 bases not matched to a gene. CDR3: CASSDRGRPIYF. The CDR3 coding sequence is TGTGCCAGCAGCGACAGGGGAAGGCCCATATATTTT.

The chain couples TRBV5-1 to TRBJ2-1, with 15 positions matching TRBD2. Trimming at V came to 4 bases and at J to 6 bases, leaving 2 bases not matched to a gene. Looked up from germline, CDR1 is SGHRS and CDR2 is YFSETQ. The CDR3 spans 15 residues. DNA of the CDR3: TGCGCCAGCAGCGAGGGACTAGCGGGAGGCAATGAGCAGTTCTTC. It translates to CASSEGLAGGNEQFF. Combining the CDR3 with reference TRBV5-1 and TRBJ2-1 gives the whole variable domain KAGVTQTPRYLIKTRGQQVTLSCSPISGHRSVSWYQQTPGQGLQFLFEYFSETQRNKGNFPGRFSGRQFSNSRSEMNVSTLELGDSALYLCASSEGLAGGNEQFFGPGTRLTVL.

The chain joins TRBV7-9 to TRBJ1-1; 9 bases are a match to TRBD1. Trimming cost V 2 bases and J 5 bases; bases outside gene matches: 6. The CDR3 has 15 residues. Germline CDR1 is SEHNR and CDR2 is FQNEAQ (reference sequence). The CDR3 nucleotides are TGTGCCAGCAGCTTACCTCCTGGGACAGGGACTGAAGCTTTCTTT. Translating it yields CASSLPPGTGTEAFF.

This clone was seen once. The V gene is TRBV11-3, the J gene TRBJ2-3; D is perhaps TRBD1 (6 bases). Trimming took off 4 bases at V and 6 bases at J, with 11 bases between the two ends. The CDR3 is 13 residues long. The germline V gene encodes CDR1 SGHNT and CDR2 YENEEA. CDR3 amino acids: CASSSGGIDTQYF. CDR3 DNA: TGTGCCAGCAGCTCTGGGGGCATCGATACGCAGTATTTT.

This chain links TRBV30 with TRBJ1-5; D is perhaps TRBD1 (6 bases). The CDR3 has 18 residues. V was trimmed by 1 base and J by 0 bases, leaving 19 bases between them. The germline V gene encodes CDR1 GTSNPN and CDR2 SVGIG (reference sequence). DNA for the CDR3: TGTGCCTGGAGTGATCCCACCAGGGGCGGATATAGCAATCAGCCCCAGCATTTT. The encoded protein is CAWSDPTRGGYSNQPQHF.

The table lists this clone with a few counts. The chain carries TRBV5-6 and TRBJ1-6, with D perhaps TRBD1 (5 bases). The CDR3 loop spans 18 amino acids. Germline V gene sequence: CDR1 SGHDT, CDR2 YYEEEE. V was shortened by 4 bases and J by 0 bases, with 17 bases between the two germline ends. The CDR3 nucleotides are TGTGCCAGCAGCCGTGGACACGGCTCGAGCTCCTATAATTCACCCCTCCACTTT. It encodes CASSRGHGSSSYNSPLHF.

This chain joins TRBV29-1 and TRBJ1-1; 7 bases agree with TRBD1. Germline CDR1 reads SQVTM; CDR2 reads ANQGSEA. This CDR3 is built from 14 residues. J lost 5 bases, V lost 6 bases, and 12 bases had no gene match. This CDR3 reads CSVIRQGYGTEAFF. The CDR3 DNA reads TGCAGCGTGATTAGACAGGGTTACGGGACTGAAGCTTTCTTT. Looking up the rest from reference TRBV29-1 and TRBJ1-1 gives the full variable domain: SAVISQKPSRDICQRGTSLTIQCQVDSQVTMMFWYRQQPGQSLTLIATANQGSEATYESGFVIDKFPISRPNLTFSTLTVSNMSPEDSSIYLCSVIRQGYGTEAFFGQGTRLTVV.

This rearrangement joins TRBV10-2 to TRBJ1-5; 7 bases are a match to TRBD1. CDR1 and CDR2 (germline): WSHSY, SAAADI. V was pared by 8 bases and J by 4 bases, with 2 bases of the junction left unmatched. The CDR3 has 12 amino acids. The CDR3 DNA is TGCGCCAGCGCAGGGGGTAATCAGCCCCAGCATTTT. Its translation: CASAGGNQPQHF.

V and J are TRBV5-1 and TRBJ1-1; TRBD1 agrees at 7 bases. Trimming at V came to 4 bases and at J to 0 bases, leaving 3 bases not matched to a gene. The CDR3 has 14 amino acids. Germline lookup yields CDR1 SGHRS and CDR2 YFSETQ. The CDR3 loop reads CASSLGGLNTEAFF. The CDR3 DNA reads as TGCGCCAGCAGCCTAGGGGGCCTGAACACTGAAGCTTTCTTT.

This chain connects TRBV7-8 to TRBJ2-1; D unclear. Germline values: CDR1 SGHVS, CDR2 FQNEAQ. CDR3 length equals 17 residues. Trimming removed 1 base at V and 0 bases at J, with 13 bases between. The CDR3 nucleotides are TGTGCCAGCAGCTTAGGTGGCCCCCCCCTCTCCTACAATGAGCAGTTCTTC. Amino acids: CASSLGGPPLSYNEQFF.

The rearrangement joins TRBV3-1 (or the pseudogene TRBV3-2) to TRBJ1-2; 7 positions match TRBD1. The V and J ends lost 2 bases and 8 bases, in that order; junction bases with no gene match: 5. The germline V gene encodes CDR1 LGHDT and CDR2 YNNKEL (reference sequence). This CDR3 has 13 residues. CDR3 amino acids: CASSQKTGTGYTF. CDR3 coding DNA: TGTGCCAGCAGCCAAAAGACAGGGACCGGCTACACCTTC.

This clone appeared once. V usage is TRBV19 and J usage is TRBJ2-1, with no clear D. Trimming removed 5 bases at V and 0 bases at J, with 11 bases between. This CDR3 contains 15 residues. Germline values: CDR1 LNHDA, CDR2 SQIVND (reference sequence). The CDR3 DNA sequence: TGTGCCAGTAGTCCCCTTTTGAGCTCCTACAATGAGCAGTTCTTC. It codes for CASSPLLSSYNEQFF. The variable domain in full, with the rest retrieved from reference TRBV19 and TRBJ2-1, is DGGITQSPKYLFRKEGQNVTLSCEQNLNHDAMYWYRQDPGQGLRLIYYSQIVNDFQKGDIAEGYSVSREKKESFPLTVTSAQKNPTAFYLCASSPLLSSYNEQFFGPGTRLTVL.

This chain uses TRBV28 with TRBJ2-5; 13 nucleotides align to TRBD2. In germline, CDR1 is MDHEN, CDR2 SYDVKM. The CDR3 is made up of 16 amino acids. With V trimmed by 10 bases and J by 4 bases, 12 bases remained unmatched. The CDR3 sequence: CATNLGTSGTRETQYF. The CDR3 nucleotides read TGTGCCACCAATTTAGGGACTAGCGGGACGAGAGAGACCCAGTACTTC.

This clone was seen once. The CDR3 sequence: CASSRLGYNEQFF. CDR3 DNA sequence: TGTGCCAGCAGCCGCCTCGGGTACAATGAGCAGTTCTTC. The V and J genes are TRBV6-5 and TRBJ2-1, with D unresolved. The germline gives CDR1 MNHEY, CDR2 SVGAGI. This CDR3 spans 13 amino acids. Between the trimmed V and J ends, which lost 6 bases and 4 bases, there was a span of 10 bases.

V gene TRBV6-5 combines with J gene TRBJ2-1; the match to TRBD1 covers 8 bases. Germline V gene sequence: CDR1 MNHEY, CDR2 SVGAGI. The CDR3 covers 14 residues. J was trimmed by 3 bases and V by 7 bases; bases with no gene match: 5. CDR3 in amino acids: CASTAGQDYNEQFF. The DNA for the CDR3 is TGTGCCAGCACCGCGGGACAGGACTACAATGAGCAGTTCTTC.

This clone was recorded once. This chain links TRBV27 with TRBJ2-1; TRBD2 aligns across 11 bases. The germline CDR1 and CDR2 sequences are MNHEY and SMNVEV (reference sequence). V lost 6 bases, J lost 6 bases, and 7 bases stayed unmatched. This CDR3 is built from 15 residues. CDR3 sequence (DNA): TGTGCCAGCAGGGGACCGGGACTAGCGGCCAATGAGCAGTTCTTC. This encodes CASRGPGLAANEQFF.

The J gene is TRBJ2-1, the V gene TRBV29-1; D gene uncertain. Trimming took 5 bases from V and 0 from J, leaving 11 bases between them. CDR1 SQVTM and CDR2 ANQGSEA come from the germline V gene. The CDR3 length is 14 residues. The CDR3 coding sequence is TGCAGCGTTTCCGAGGTTGTCTCCTACAATGAGCAGTTCTTC. It codes for CSVSEVVSYNEQFF.

J is TRBJ2-1 and V is TRBV7-9; 12 bases are shared with TRBD2. The CDR3 runs to 17 residues. V lost 1 base, J lost 2 bases, and 3 bases stayed unmatched. Germline V lookup: CDR1 SEHNR, CDR2 FQNEAQ (reference sequence). CDR3 in DNA: TGTGCCAGCAGCTTAGGGACTAGCGGGGTAACCTACAATGAGCAGTTCTTC. Its protein product is CASSLGTSGVTYNEQFF.

The gene calls are TRBV10-3 and TRBJ1-1; D may be TRBD1 (5 bases). V gave up 0 bases and J gave up 3 bases, with 14 bases separating them. CDR3 length: 16 amino acids. Per germline, CDR1 ENHRY and CDR2 SYGVKD. CDR3 nucleotide sequence: TGTGCCATCAGTGAGTCGATGGGTTCGGGGGACACTGAAGCTTTCTTT. Translation gives CAISESMGSGDTEAFF.